This T cell receptor beta chain derives from a study of blood T cell repertoires in COVID-19. Turning to the study itself: Spain, Italy and the United States supplied samples that represented acute and convalescent COVID-19.

The study drew participants aged roughly 18 to 95 years from 20 to 30 US areas. The V and J ends lost 9 bases and 4 bases, in that order; junction bases with no gene match: 8. CDR1 is LGHNA and CDR2 is YSLEER in the germline V gene. There are 13 residues in the CDR3. Method: immunoSEQ multiplex PCR; TCRdb's copy keeps in-frame clones and lacks some. The sample has roughly 240,000 clones; almost 85% are singletons. J is TRBJ1-1 and V is TRBV4-3, with TRBD1 matching over 7 bases. The clonotype originates from a woman between 45 and 65 years old with acute COVID-19. Sequenced: PBMCs or T cells enriched from blood (not recorded which). CDR3 region: CASRQGVGTEAFF. The CDR3 DNA follows: TGCGCCAGTAGACAGGGAGTGGGCACTGAAGCTTTCTTT.